A single sample is the source of the 21 T cell receptor beta chains below, sequenced in a study of blood T cells in healthy people across ages. Next came a second PCR, run for about 6 to 12 cycles, which used a sample-barcoded 5' primer along with a J-beta primer mix. From the 5' RACE reads, TCRdb called clonotypes with MiXCR, one entry per CDR3 protein. The table shows about 770,000 distinct CDR3 sequences, with 40% to 50% occurring only once. Sequencing input: blood. Receptors originate from a man aged 55 to 70 in good health.

Only one count was recorded for this clonotype. V and J are TRBV5-1 and TRBJ2-7, with TRBD1 matching 12 bases. The V segment lost 5 bases and the J segment 7 bases; nucleotides outside the gene matches: 7. Germline values: CDR1 SGHRS, CDR2 YFSETQ. The length of the CDR3 is 14 residues. The CDR3 coding sequence is TGCGCCAGCAGTCCGGGACAGGGGGCTTGGGAGCAGTACTTC. This sequence encodes CASSPGQGAWEQYF.

The chain recombines TRBV15 with TRBJ2-7, with D maybe TRBD1 (5 bases). The germline gives CDR1 LNHNV, CDR2 YYDKDF (reference sequence). The length of the CDR3 is 13 residues. Trimming removed 0 bases from V and 7 bases from J, with 10 bases in between. This CDR3 is CATSRDSPGEQYF. As DNA, the CDR3 is TGTGCCACCAGCAGAGACAGTCCAGGGGAGCAGTACTTC.

The rearrangement joins TRBV13 to TRBJ2-3, with TRBD1 identical over 12 bases. CDR3 length equals 17 residues. The germline CDR1 and CDR2 sequences are PRHDT and FYEKMQ (reference sequence). Trimming took 4 bases from V and 0 from J; bases not matched to a gene: 5. Written as DNA, the CDR3 is TGTGCCAGCAGCTGGGGACAGGGGGCGCCTAGCACAGATACGCAGTATTTT. Amino acid sequence: CASSWGQGAPSTDTQYF.

The J gene is TRBJ2-2, the V gene TRBV6-6; no definite D call. Germline loops: CDR1 MNHNY, CDR2 SVGAGI (reference sequence). V shed 2 bases and J shed 5 bases, with 12 bases lying between them. This CDR3 region has 15 residues. In DNA, the CDR3 is TGTGCCAGCAGTTACCTGGCCGGGTGGACCGGGGAGCTGTTTTTT. Protein: CASSYLAGWTGELFF.

This chain connects TRBV20-1 to TRBJ2-5; TRBD2 aligns across 10 bases. V dropped 5 bases and J dropped 5; count of bases not matched to a gene: 11. CDR3 length: 15 residues. The germline V gene encodes CDR1 DFQATT and CDR2 SNEGSKA (reference sequence). CDR3 sequence: CSAPNRERGGETQYF. CDR3 nucleotide sequence: TGCAGTGCTCCGAACCGTGAGCGGGGGGGGGAGACCCAGTACTTC.

The chain has TRBV28 and TRBJ2-5; possibly TRBD1 for D (8 bases). V lost 4 bases and J 6 bases, leaving 24 bases between the germline ends. This CDR3 has 17 residues. Germline V lookup: CDR1 MDHEN, CDR2 SYDVKM. In DNA form, the CDR3 reads TGTGCCAGCAGTTATCAGGGGGGGACAGGACGCACGAAGACCCAGTACTTC. Amino acids: CASSYQGGTGRTKTQYF.

V usage is TRBV28 and J usage is TRBJ2-5, with 7 bases matching TRBD1. The length of the CDR3 is 14 residues. Germline V gene sequence: CDR1 MDHEN, CDR2 SYDVKM. V dropped 2 bases and J dropped 6; count of bases not matched to a gene: 6. The CDR3: CASSLGQGVQTQYF. The DNA of the CDR3 is TGTGCCAGCAGTTTAGGCCAGGGGGTGCAGACCCAGTACTTC. Together with reference TRBV28 and TRBJ2-5, the CDR3 gives the full variable domain: DVKVTQSSRYLVKRTGEKVFLECVQDMDHENMFWYRQDPGLGLRLIYFSYDVKMKEKGDIPEGYSVSREKKERFSLILESASTNQTSMYLCASSLGQGVQTQYFGPGTRLLVL.

V usage is TRBV30 and J usage is TRBJ1-1, with D hard to call. The V end was cut by 2 bases, the J end by 3 bases, with 13 bases between. CDR3 length: 14 residues. Germline CDR1 and CDR2: GTSNPN and SVGIG (reference sequence). Written as DNA, the CDR3 is TGTGCCTGGAGTCCGGGTCTTAAGGACACTGAAGCTTTCTTT. Translating gives CAWSPGLKDTEAFF.

This chain uses TRBV5-1 with TRBJ2-1; D gene unclear. The CDR3 is 16 amino acids. V lost 1 base and J lost 0, with 11 bases in between. Germline V gene lookup returns CDR1 SGHRS and CDR2 YFSETQ. The CDR3 is CASSLPSISSYNEQFF. The CDR3 DNA sequence: TGCGCCAGCAGCTTGCCGTCGATTAGCTCCTACAATGAGCAGTTCTTC. Complete variable domain (other parts from reference TRBV5-1 and TRBJ2-1): KAGVTQTPRYLIKTRGQQVTLSCSPISGHRSVSWYQQTPGQGLQFLFEYFSETQRNKGNFPGRFSGRQFSNSRSEMNVSTLELGDSALYLCASSLPSISSYNEQFFGPGTRLTVL.

Only a few counts were recorded for this clonotype. V gene TRBV7-2 combines with J gene TRBJ2-1; tentatively, D is TRBD2 (6 bases). CDR3 length: 17 residues. Germline V CDR1 and CDR2: SGHTA, FQGNSA. V was cut by 1 base and J by 6 bases, with 19 bases left in between. The CDR3 sequence is CASSLVHGGGAGNEQFF. The CDR3 coding sequence is TGTGCCAGCAGCTTAGTCCACGGTGGGGGAGCGGGCAATGAGCAGTTCTTC.

To note about this clonotype: An end of the junction does not agree with germline; a read error may underlie this. The chain carries TRBV13 and TRBJ2-2; TRBD2 is a possible D gene (5 bases). CDR1 and CDR2 from the germline V gene are PRHDT and FYEKMQ (reference sequence). The CDR3 has 14 residues. The CDR3 sequence is CASSADLTSGEQFF. CDR3 sequence (DNA): TGTGCCAGCAGCGCGGACCTTACGTCCGGGGAGCAGTTTTTT. Based on the CDR3 plus reference TRBV13 and TRBJ2-2, the full variable domain is AAGVIQSPRHLIKEKRETATLKCYPIPRHDTVYWYQQGPGQDPQFLISFYEKMQSDKGSIPDRFSAQQFSDYHSELNMSSLELGDSALYFCASSADLTSGEQFFGEGSRLTVL.

The V gene is TRBV13, the J gene TRBJ2-5, with unresolved D. CDR3 length equals 15 residues. Germline-derived CDR1 and CDR2 are PRHDT and FYEKMQ (reference sequence). Trimming removed 3 bases at V and 5 bases at J, with 16 bases between. CDR3 sequence reads: CASSFGSDLAETQYF. The CDR3 bases are TGTGCCAGCAGCTTTGGCTCGGACCTTGCGGAGACCCAGTACTTC.

The chain has TRBV18 and TRBJ2-5; D is uncertain. CDR1 is KGHSH, CDR2 LQKENI, per germline. V was trimmed by 3 bases and J by 4 bases, leaving 9 bases between them. The CDR3 length is 13 residues. DNA of the CDR3: TGTGCCAGCTCACCCCCTAACGCAGAGACCCAGTACTTC. This codes for CASSPPNAETQYF.

The V and J genes are TRBV7-6 and TRBJ1-2, with TRBD1 identical over 9 bases. CDR3 length: 17 amino acids. Germline lookup yields CDR1 SGHVS and CDR2 FNYEAQ. V gave up 0 bases and J gave up 5 bases; unmatched junction bases: 10. CDR3 sequence (DNA): TGTGCCAGCAGCTTAGCTCGGATAGGACAGGGGACATATGGCTACACCTTC. Its protein is CASSLARIGQGTYGYTF.

The chain combines TRBV3-1 with TRBJ2-7; no definite D call. CDR1 and CDR2 from the germline V gene are LGHDT and YNNKEL (reference sequence). CDR3 length: 12 amino acids. V gave up 6 bases and J gave up 6 bases, with 12 bases separating them. The CDR3 bases are TGTGCCAGCAGTTCGACTTGGGGCGAGCAGTACTTC. Translation: CASSSTWGEQYF.

This clonotype is a singleton in its sample. The V gene is TRBV14, the J gene TRBJ2-4; 7 bases fit TRBD1. The J call is doubtful: the DNA matches TRBJ2-5 better. The CDR3 loop spans 13 amino acids. Germline values: CDR1 SGHDN, CDR2 FVKESK. The CDR3 here is CASSPPGGKTQYF. CDR3 nucleotide sequence: TGTGCCAGCAGCCCTCCAGGGGGTAAGACCCAGTACTTC.

Only a few counts were recorded for this clonotype. This chain uses TRBV20-1 with TRBJ1-2; TRBD1 might be the D (6 bases). Trimming removed 0 bases from V and 1 base from J, with 12 bases in between. The CDR3 is made up of 15 amino acids. Germline lookup yields CDR1 DFQATT and CDR2 SNEGSKA (reference sequence). CDR3 amino acids: CSARDLPGVNYGYTF. In DNA, the CDR3 is TGCAGTGCTAGAGATCTGCCAGGGGTTAACTATGGCTACACCTTC.

The chain is built from TRBV12-3 or TRBV12-4 and TRBJ1-2; D may be TRBD1 (5 bases). V gave up 7 bases and J gave up 8 bases, with 11 bases separating them. This CDR3 spans 11 amino acids. The CDR3 loop is CASNYGGGYTF. Here the CDR3 DNA reads TGTGCCAGCAACTACGGGGGAGGCTACACCTTC.

The chain combines TRBV21-1 with TRBJ2-6. TRBV21-1 is classified as a pseudogene. The CDR3 sequence is 16 residues long. This CDR3 reads CASSKTEFSGANVLTF. The CDR3 DNA reads as TGTGCCAGCAGCAAAACTGAGTTCTCTGGGGCCAACGTCCTGACTTTC.

This clonotype was counted ten times or more. The V call is TRBV29-1, the J call TRBJ2-3; the match to TRBD2 covers 13 bases. Germline CDR1 is SQVTM and CDR2 is ANQGSEA. The CDR3 totals 16 residues. With 6 bases clipped from V and 3 bases from J, the junction kept 9 bases outside the gene matches. CDR3 DNA: TGCAGCGTCGAGTCCAGGACTAGCGGGAGAACAGATACGCAGTATTTT. This translates into CSVESRTSGRTDTQYF.

The V and J genes are TRBV11-2 and TRBJ2-6, with 8 bases matching TRBD1. Germline CDR1 and CDR2: SGHAT and FQNNGV. V shed 5 bases, J shed 0 bases, and the junction held 9 bases outside the gene matches. This CDR3 has 18 amino acids. CDR3 DNA sequence: TGTGCCAGCAGCCCCGGGACAGGCAGCTACTCTGGGGCCAACGTCCTGACTTTC. It specifies CASSPGTGSYSGANVLTF.